What follows describes a single T cell receptor beta chain. This CDR3 spans 15 amino acids. Per the germline V gene, CDR1 is MNHEY and CDR2 is SMNVEV (reference sequence). With a J-beta primer mix and a sample-barcoded 5' primer, a second PCR ran about 7 to 12 cycles. Sequencing recovered at least 3 million CDR3-containing paired-end reads from each sample. TCRdb recomputed calls from the 5' RACE reads with MiXCR, one row per CDR3 protein. The sample yields 600,000 or so distinct CDR3 sequences, 20% to 25% seen once. The record originates from a study of blood T cells in healthy people across ages. At the level of the study: For every two T cells, template switching captured about one barcoded beta molecule.

This rearrangement joins TRBV27 to TRBJ2-5, with 8 bases aligning to TRBD2. The DNA end favors TRBJ2-1, so the J call may be wrong. The sample consisted of blood. The clonotype was recovered from a man between 65 and 85 years old in good health. The CDR3 DNA reads TGTGCCAGCAGTTTTCTGTTAGCTCGGGAGGGTGAGCAGTTCTTC. This encodes CASSFLLAREGEQFF.